The TCR beta chain under discussion was sequenced for a study of early T cells in non-severe SARS-CoV-2 infection (TCRdb year 2021). Background on the whole study: Because TCR sequencing was done on bulk RNA from unsorted whole blood, the alpha and beta chains could not be paired. Results and caveats for the whole study, not just this receptor: VDJdb matching was skewed toward anti-spike CD8 responses and likely underestimated virus-specific expansions by missing private and CD4 specificities.

This clonotype occurred a few times. Its target antigen remains unknown. Per-nucleotide qualities are absent, and no much larger clonotype sits a single base away. The library was built by means of 5' RACE. TCRdb names NextSeq 500 as the instrument used. To correct for sequencing error and PCR bias, the TCR library protocol tagged individual cDNA molecules with unique molecular identifiers. Both TCR alpha and beta chains were sequenced, and tight co-correlation was observed between alpha and beta sequence abundances in each sample. As for the authors' bioinformatics: Decombinator V4 was used to perform V gene, J gene and CDR3 annotation of TCR sequences. Expanded TCRs were defined as changing significantly between any two time points under a Poisson model with p below 0.0001. TCR abundances were normalised to the total number of TCRs sequenced per sample and were expressed as counts per million. MAIT TCRs were defined by TRAV1-2 paired with TRAJ12, TRAJ20 or TRAJ33, and iNKT TCRs by TRAV10 paired with TRAJ18. A search of VDJdb, accessed on 1 November 2021, was run for TCRs annotated to CMV, EBV and SARS-CoV-2, with TCRs annotated for multiple antigens excluded. Starting from the raw public reads, TCRdb applied fastp trimming at Q25, assembled clones with MiXCR and retained in-frame beta chains. Here each entry gathers all rows of one CDR3 protein and keeps the most common genes and DNA. Here the V and J calls rest on TCRdb's processing, not on the authors' analysis. Recorded for this sample are about 69,000 distinct CDR3 sequences; around a tenth of them occurred a single time. The ten largest clones add up to just under 6% of the sample.

The study was a case-control design nested within a healthcare worker cohort in London, UK, with weekly nasopharyngeal swab PCR tests and blood sampling. Healthcare workers were enrolled in the week of the UK lockdown, from 23 to 31 March 2020, and were followed every week for up to roughly 16 weeks. From cysteine to phenylalanine, the CDR3 is 13 amino acids long. The only DNA kept is the CDR3, 39 bases in frame from the first base. The V and J ends are trimmed by 6 bases and 4 bases, leaving 12 bases between them. CDR1 MNHEY and CDR2 SVGAGI were looked up in the germline V gene. Sequenced sample: whole blood. Recombination linked TRBV6-5 to TRBJ1-2; TRBD1 is a weak D gene call, 5 bases matching. The TCR comes from an adult who was a healthcare worker with PCR-confirmed SARS-CoV-2 infection or an uninfected control (not recorded which). Here the CDR3 is given as CASRTGRFYGYTF. The DNA sequence follows: TGTGCCAGCAGAACGGGGCGCTTCTATGGCTACACCTTC.